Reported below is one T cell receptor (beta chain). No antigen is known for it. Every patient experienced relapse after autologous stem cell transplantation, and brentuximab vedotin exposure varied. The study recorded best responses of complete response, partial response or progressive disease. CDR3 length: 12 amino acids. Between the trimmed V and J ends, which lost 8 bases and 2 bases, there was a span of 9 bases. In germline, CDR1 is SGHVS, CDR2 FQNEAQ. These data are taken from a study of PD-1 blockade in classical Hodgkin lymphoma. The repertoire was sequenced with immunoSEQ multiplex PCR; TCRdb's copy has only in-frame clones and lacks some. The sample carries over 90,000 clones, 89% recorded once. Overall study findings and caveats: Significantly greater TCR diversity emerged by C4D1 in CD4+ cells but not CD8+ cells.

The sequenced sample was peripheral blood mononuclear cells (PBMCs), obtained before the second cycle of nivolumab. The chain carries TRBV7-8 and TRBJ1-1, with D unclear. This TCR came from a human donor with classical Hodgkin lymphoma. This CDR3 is CASVGPNTEAFF. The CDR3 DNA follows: TGTGCCAGCGTAGGGCCCAACACTGAAGCTTTCTTT.